This T cell receptor (beta chain) derives from a study of vaccination and CD4 T cells after COVID-19. The wider study: Two of the convalescents were Hispanic, and convalescents were six males and four females.

Remarks on this clonotype: The antigen remains undetermined.

Trimming took 3 bases from V and 8 from J, leaving 19 bases between them. From germline, CDR1 is LNHDA and CDR2 SQIVND (reference sequence). CDR3 length equals 15 residues. The Oncomine TCR Beta short-read assay sequenced DNA from cultured CD4+ T cells. Each CDR3 protein gets one entry after TCRdb re-called the PCR reads with MiXCR. The sample includes roughly 7,200 distinct CDR3 sequences, about 41% of them seen just once. Treatment here: roughly 11-day PBMC culture with coronavirus spike peptide pools or control peptides (ViraFEST assay). CD4+ T cells of the unexposed donor were collected before the COVID-19 pandemic (2011-2018). ViraFEST sequenced TCRs after peptide-pool expansion of antigen-specific T cells. Alongside 8 to 10 IU/ml IL-2 and roughly 10 ug/ml peptide pools, PBMCs were cultured at roughly 2 million per well. CD4+ T cells from unexposed donors were probed, cells permitting, with SARS-CoV-2 S/N and four cold-coronavirus spikes.

This sequence was found in a human donor in good health. The source material was CD4+ T cells from blood, cultured in vitro. The chain joins TRBV19 to TRBJ1-2, with D unresolved. CDR3 region: CASSILTAPSWGYTF. The CDR3 DNA sequence: TGTGCCAGTAGTATTCTGACCGCCCCGAGCTGGGGCTACACCTTC.